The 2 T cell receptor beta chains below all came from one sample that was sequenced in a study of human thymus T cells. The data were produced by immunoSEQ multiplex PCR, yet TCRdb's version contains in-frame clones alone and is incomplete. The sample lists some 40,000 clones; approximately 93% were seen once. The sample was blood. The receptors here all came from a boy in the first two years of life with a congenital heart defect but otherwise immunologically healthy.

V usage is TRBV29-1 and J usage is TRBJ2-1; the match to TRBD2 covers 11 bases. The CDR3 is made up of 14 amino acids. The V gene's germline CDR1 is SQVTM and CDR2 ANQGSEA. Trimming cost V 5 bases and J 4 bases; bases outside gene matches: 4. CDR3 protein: CSVSSGGTYNEQFF. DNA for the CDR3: TGCAGCGTTTCTAGCGGGGGGACATACAATGAGCAGTTCTTC.

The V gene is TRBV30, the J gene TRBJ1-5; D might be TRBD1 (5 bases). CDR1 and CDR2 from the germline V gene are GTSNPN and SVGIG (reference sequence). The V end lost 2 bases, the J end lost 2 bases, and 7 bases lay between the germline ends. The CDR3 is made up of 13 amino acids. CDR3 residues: CAWSQQGNQPQHF. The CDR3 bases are TGTGCCTGGAGTCAACAGGGCAATCAGCCCCAGCATTTT.